What follows are 13 T cell receptor beta chains derived from one specimen sequenced in a study of beta chain features in type 1 diabetes. Whole-study results and caveats: Significant though moderate, a shortening of TCRB CDR3s appeared in all four CD4+ subsets of Type 1 diabetes patients.

Antigens for these TCRs are unknown. Sequenced material consisted of expressed TCRB transcripts (all of the isolated RNA was reverse transcribed). Generated by immunoSEQ multiplex PCR, the TCRdb table keeps only in-frame clones and is missing some. This table has 45,000 to 60,000 clones, about three fifths appearing once. Specimen: stem cell memory CD4+ T cells from blood. The receptors were gathered from a woman aged 25 to 39 with type 1 diabetes.

This clone was found once. The chain couples TRBV6-1 to TRBJ2-1, with D perhaps matching TRBD1 (5 bases). Trimming took 6 bases from V and 4 from J, leaving 13 bases between them. The CDR3 covers 14 residues. Germline CDR1 is MNHNS and CDR2 is SASEGT. CDR3 loop: CASSRAGPYNEQFF. The CDR3 DNA reads TGTGCCAGCAGCAGGGCAGGCCCGTACAATGAGCAGTTCTTC.

The chain combines TRBV18 with TRBJ2-5; 10 nucleotides align to TRBD1. Losses at the gene ends were 2 bases for V and 3 bases for J; bases not matched to a gene: 6. CDR3 length: 16 amino acids. Germline V CDR1 and CDR2: KGHSH, LQKENI. The CDR3 bases are TGTGCCAGCTCACCAGCGTGGACAGGGGGAAAAGAGACCCAGTACTTC. Amino acids: CASSPAWTGGKETQYF.

In its sample, this clone was seen a few times. J is TRBJ1-1 and V is TRBV2, with D hard to call. Germline V gene sequence: CDR1 SNHLY, CDR2 FYNNEI. V gave up 8 bases and J gave up 0 bases, with 19 bases separating them. The length of the CDR3 is 16 residues. CDR3 residues: CASLEVELPMNTEAFF. CDR3 DNA sequence: TGTGCCAGCTTGGAGGTGGAATTGCCTATGAACACTGAAGCTTTCTTT.

This CDR3 reads CASSRGTSGSDEQFF. CDR3 sequence (DNA): TGTGCCAGCAGTCGAGGGACTAGCGGGAGTGATGAGCAGTTCTTC. The chain couples TRBV6-5 to TRBJ2-1; 14 bases map to TRBD2. The CDR3 has 15 amino acids. The germline V gene encodes CDR1 MNHEY and CDR2 SVGAGI. V lost 5 bases to trimming and J lost 8 bases; unmatched junction nucleotides: 5.

This clone was recorded a few times. The V and J genes are TRBV5-1 and TRBJ2-2, with TRBD2 as a possible D gene (6 bases). CDR1 is SGHRS, CDR2 YFSETQ, per germline. Trimming removed 5 bases at V and 2 bases at J, with 13 bases between. There are 15 residues in the CDR3. The CDR3 sequence: CASRTRTINTGELFF. CDR3 nucleotide sequence: TGCGCCAGCAGGACGAGGACTATAAACACCGGGGAGCTGTTTTTT.

This clone was observed a few times. The rearrangement links TRBV19 to TRBJ2-1; TRBD1 aligns across 7 bases. This CDR3 comprises 16 residues. After removal of 2 bases from V and 6 bases from J, the junction contained 10 bases not matched to a gene. Germline CDR1 is LNHDA and CDR2 is SQIVND (reference sequence). In nucleotides, the CDR3 is TGTGCCAGTAGTATAAAAAGAACAGGGGTCGGCAATGAGCAGTTCTTC. This encodes CASSIKRTGVGNEQFF.

The count of this clone is one. The V call is TRBV18, the J call TRBJ2-3, with TRBD2 identical over 12 bases. CDR1 and CDR2 from the germline V gene are KGHSH and LQKENI. The CDR3 covers 16 residues. V was clipped by 3 bases and J by 4 bases; unmatched bases: 5. The CDR3 sequence: CASSPWTSGTADTQYF. In nucleotides, the CDR3 is TGTGCCAGCTCACCCTGGACTAGCGGGACGGCAGATACGCAGTATTTT.

This chain uses TRBV6-6 with TRBJ2-1; 12 positions agree with TRBD1. This CDR3 spans 14 amino acids. With 7 bases clipped from V and 7 bases from J, the junction kept 5 bases outside the gene matches. Germline V gene sequence: CDR1 MNHNY, CDR2 SVGAGI (reference sequence). The CDR3 coding sequence is TGTGCCAGCAACCGGGACAGGGGGCTTAATGAGCAGTTCTTC. The encoded protein is CASNRDRGLNEQFF.

The chain couples TRBV7-9 to TRBJ2-3, with 7 bases lining up with TRBD1. Looked up from germline, CDR1 is SEHNR and CDR2 is FQNEAQ (reference sequence). With V trimmed by 2 bases and J by 4 bases, 6 bases remained unmatched. The CDR3 is made up of 15 amino acids. The CDR3 spells CASSLLQGRADTQYF. The CDR3 DNA reads TGTGCCAGCAGCTTACTACAGGGGAGAGCAGATACGCAGTATTTT.

The chain is built from TRBV7-3 and TRBJ2-1; TRBD2 matches at 7 bases. Losses at the gene ends were 5 bases for V and 0 bases for J; bases not matched to a gene: 7. Per the germline V gene, CDR1 is SGHTA and CDR2 is FQGTGA. This CDR3 has 16 residues. The CDR3 DNA is TGTGCCAGCAGCCGAACCGGGACTAACTCCTACAATGAGCAGTTCTTC. Encoded protein: CASSRTGTNSYNEQFF.

This chain uses TRBV28 with TRBJ2-7; 7 bases line up with TRBD1. The ends lost 5 bases at V and 5 bases at J; junction bases unmatched: 9. From germline, CDR1 is MDHEN and CDR2 SYDVKM. The CDR3 extends over 14 amino acids. CDR3 coding DNA: TGTGCCAGCAGTCCCATGGTAGGGGGCGACGAGCAGTACTTC. It codes for CASSPMVGGDEQYF.

The genes are TRBV10-2 and TRBJ1-5, with 9 positions matching TRBD1. The V and J ends lost 6 bases and 2 bases, in that order; junction bases with no gene match: 8. CDR1 is WSHSY and CDR2 is SAAADI in the germline V gene. This CDR3 is 16 amino acids long. The CDR3 DNA reads TGCGCCAGCAGCGACGACAGGGGGACTCGCAATCAGCCCCAGCATTTT. This codes for CASSDDRGTRNQPQHF.

This clone was seen more than once but under ten times. This chain uses TRBV27 with TRBJ2-2; the match to TRBD2 covers 8 bases. V shed 6 bases and J 5 bases; nucleotides not matched to a gene: 8. The CDR3 runs 15 residues. In germline, CDR1 is MNHEY, CDR2 SMNVEV (reference sequence). The CDR3 loop reads CASSPLAGTTGELFF. The CDR3 DNA sequence: TGTGCCAGCAGCCCGCTAGCGGGTACGACCGGGGAGCTGTTTTTT.